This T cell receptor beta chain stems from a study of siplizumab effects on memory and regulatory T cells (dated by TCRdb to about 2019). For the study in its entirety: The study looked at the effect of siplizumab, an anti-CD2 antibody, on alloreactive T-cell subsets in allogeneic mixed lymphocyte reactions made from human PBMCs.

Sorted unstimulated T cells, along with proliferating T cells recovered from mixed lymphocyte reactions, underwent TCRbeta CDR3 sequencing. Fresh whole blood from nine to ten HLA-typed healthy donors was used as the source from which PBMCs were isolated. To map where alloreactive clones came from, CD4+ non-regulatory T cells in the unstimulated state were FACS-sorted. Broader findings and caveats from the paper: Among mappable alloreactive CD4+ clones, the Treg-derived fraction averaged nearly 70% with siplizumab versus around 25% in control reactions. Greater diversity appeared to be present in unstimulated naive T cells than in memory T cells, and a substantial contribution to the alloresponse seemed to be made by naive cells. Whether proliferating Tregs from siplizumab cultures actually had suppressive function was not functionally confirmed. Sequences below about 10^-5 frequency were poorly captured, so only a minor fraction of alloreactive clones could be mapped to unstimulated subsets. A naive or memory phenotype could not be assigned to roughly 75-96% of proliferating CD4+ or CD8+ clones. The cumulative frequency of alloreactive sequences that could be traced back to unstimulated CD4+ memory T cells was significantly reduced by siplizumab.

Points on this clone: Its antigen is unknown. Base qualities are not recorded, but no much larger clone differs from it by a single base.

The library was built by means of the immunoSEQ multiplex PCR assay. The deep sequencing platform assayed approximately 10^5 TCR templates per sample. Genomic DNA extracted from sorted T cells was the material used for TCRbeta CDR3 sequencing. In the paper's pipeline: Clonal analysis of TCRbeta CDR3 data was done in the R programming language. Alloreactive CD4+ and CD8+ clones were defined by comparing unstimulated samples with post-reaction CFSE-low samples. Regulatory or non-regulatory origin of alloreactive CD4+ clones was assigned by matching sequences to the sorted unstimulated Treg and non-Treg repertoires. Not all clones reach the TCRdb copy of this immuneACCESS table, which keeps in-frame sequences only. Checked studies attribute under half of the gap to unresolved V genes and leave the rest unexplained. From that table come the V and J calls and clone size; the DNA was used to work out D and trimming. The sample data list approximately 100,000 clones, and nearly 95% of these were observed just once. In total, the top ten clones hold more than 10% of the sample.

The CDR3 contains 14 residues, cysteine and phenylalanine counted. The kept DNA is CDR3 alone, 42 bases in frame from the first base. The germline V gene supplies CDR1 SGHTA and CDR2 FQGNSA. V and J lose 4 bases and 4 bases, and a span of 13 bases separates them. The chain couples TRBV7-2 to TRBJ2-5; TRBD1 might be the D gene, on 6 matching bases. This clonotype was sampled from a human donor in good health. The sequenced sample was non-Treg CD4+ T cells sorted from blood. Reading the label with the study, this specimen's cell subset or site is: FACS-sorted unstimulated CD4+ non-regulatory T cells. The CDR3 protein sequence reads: CASSSTGWGETQYF. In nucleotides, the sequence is TGTGCCAGCAGCTCTACAGGGTGGGGAGAGACCCAGTACTTC.